This T cell receptor beta chain was sequenced in a study of cytomegalovirus exposure and HLA in healthy donors. V was trimmed by 6 bases and J by 6 bases, leaving 15 bases between them. CDR3 length: 13 amino acids. CDR1 is SGHTA, CDR2 FQGNSA, per germline. This PCR relied on a set of 60 Vbeta primers and 13 Jbeta primers. Only in-frame clones appear in the TCRdb table, and some are missing; sequencing was by immunoSEQ multiplex PCR. The data contain roughly 96,000 clones, roughly 79% of them seen just once; the ten biggest clones take up 14%. The sample taken for sequencing was PBMCs. J is TRBJ2-7 and V is TRBV7-2, with D unclear. This TCR came from a woman between 70 and 85 years old in good health and CMV-seropositive. CDR3 in amino acids: CASRPKGRVEQYF. CDR3 sequence (DNA): TGTGCCAGCAGGCCAAAAGGTCGGGTCGAGCAGTACTTC.